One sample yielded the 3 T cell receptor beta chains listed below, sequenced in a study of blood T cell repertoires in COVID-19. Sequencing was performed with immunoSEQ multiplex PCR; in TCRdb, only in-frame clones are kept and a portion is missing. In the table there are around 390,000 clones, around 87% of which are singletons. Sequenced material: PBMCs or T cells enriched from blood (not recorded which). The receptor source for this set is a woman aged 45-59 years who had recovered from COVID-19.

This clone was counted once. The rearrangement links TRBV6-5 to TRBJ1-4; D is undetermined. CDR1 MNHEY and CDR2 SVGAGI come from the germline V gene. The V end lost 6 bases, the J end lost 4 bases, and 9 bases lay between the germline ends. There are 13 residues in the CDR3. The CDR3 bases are TGTGCCAGCAGCGAGTTTGATAATGAAAAACTGTTTTTT. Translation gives CASSEFDNEKLFF.

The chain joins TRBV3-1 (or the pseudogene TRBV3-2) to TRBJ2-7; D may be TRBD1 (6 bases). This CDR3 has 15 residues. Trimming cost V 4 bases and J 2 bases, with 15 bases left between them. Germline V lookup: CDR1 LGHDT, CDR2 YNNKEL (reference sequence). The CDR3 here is CASSPLGGQTYEQYF. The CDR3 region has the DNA TGTGCCAGCAGCCCCCTCGGCGGACAGACCTACGAGCAGTACTTC.

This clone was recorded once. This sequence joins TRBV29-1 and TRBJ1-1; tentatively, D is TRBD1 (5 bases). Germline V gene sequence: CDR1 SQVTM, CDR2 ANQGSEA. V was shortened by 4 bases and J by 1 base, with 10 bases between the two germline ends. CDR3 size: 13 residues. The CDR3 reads CSVAPRANTEAFF. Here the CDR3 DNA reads TGCAGCGTTGCGCCCAGGGCGAACACTGAAGCTTTCTTT.